This TCR beta chain was retrieved from a study of CXCR3-negative and CXCR3-positive naive CD8 T cells. The CDR3 extends over 12 amino acids. The method, 5' RACE with UMI labels, was used to prepare the TRB cDNA libraries. TCRdb derives one entry per CDR3 protein from the 5' RACE reads, leaving out DNA. The table for this sample gives about 120,000 distinct CDR3 sequences. A note on this clonotype: Its specificity is unknown.

Study-wide findings and caveats: More hydrophobic TRB CDR3s were found in CXCR3-positive naive cells than in CXCR3-negative naive cells. TRB CDR3 properties indicated TCR strength, while surface CD5 was similar across naive subsets.

This chain uses TRBV12-3 or TRBV12-4 with TRBJ2-6. This sequence originates from a human donor in good health. Some clones in this sample may be carry-over from other donors' samples. Sequencing was done on a sample of naive CXCR3+ CD8+ T cells from blood. The subset was: CD45RO-CCR7+CD27+CD95- naive CD8+ T cells expressing CXCR3 (TNR3+). CDR3 region: CASSFGANVLTF.